The 5 T cell receptor beta chains presented below share a single source sample, sequenced in a study of blood T cell repertoires in COVID-19. Sequencing was performed with immunoSEQ multiplex PCR; in TCRdb, only in-frame clones are kept and a portion is missing. The table shows 80,000 or so clones, with roughly 78% occurring only once. Specimen: peripheral blood. These receptors all come from a woman aged 70-85 years with acute or convalescent COVID-19.

The genes are TRBV19 and TRBJ1-2; tentatively, D is TRBD1 (6 bases). Trimming left V 11 bases short and J 6 bases short, with 19 bases between. The germline V gene encodes CDR1 LNHDA and CDR2 SQIVND (reference sequence). The CDR3 consists of 13 residues. CDR3 nucleotide sequence: TGTGCCGGGGGCACCAGCTCAGTTGATGGCTACACCTTC. It yields the protein CAGGTSSVDGYTF.

This rearrangement joins TRBV3-1 (or the pseudogene TRBV3-2) to TRBJ2-3, with 12 bases matching TRBD2. The germline V gene encodes CDR1 LGHDT and CDR2 YNNKEL (reference sequence). CDR3 length: 19 amino acids. The V gene end was trimmed by 0 bases and the J gene end by 5 bases; junction bases not matched to a gene: 12. CDR3 amino acids: CASSQDISLAGGPGDTQYF. Written as DNA, the CDR3 is TGTGCCAGCAGCCAAGATATTTCCCTAGCGGGGGGGCCAGGAGATACGCAGTATTTT.

V and J are TRBV29-1 and TRBJ1-2; 7 bases fit TRBD1. V lost 7 bases to trimming and J lost 2 bases; unmatched junction nucleotides: 4. The germline V gene has CDR1 SQVTM and CDR2 ANQGSEA. The CDR3 is made up of 12 amino acids. The DNA for the CDR3 is TGCAGCGCCCCGGGACAGAACTATGGCTACACCTTC. It is translated as CSAPGQNYGYTF.

The chain links TRBV18 to TRBJ1-2; 8 bases are a match to TRBD1. Per germline, CDR1 KGHSH and CDR2 LQKENI. V trimming: 6 bases; J trimming: 5 bases; junction bases outside the gene matches: 14. The CDR3 runs to 16 residues. CDR3 protein: CASSPTSLDRDYGYTF. The DNA of the CDR3 is TGTGCCAGCTCCCCGACCTCTCTGGACAGGGATTATGGCTACACCTTC.

The chain couples TRBV7-9 to TRBJ1-2, with TRBD1 matching over 12 bases. From germline, CDR1 is SEHNR and CDR2 FQNEAQ (reference sequence). The CDR3 is made up of 15 amino acids. V lost 1 base and J lost 8; bases outside the gene matches: 5. The CDR3: CASSLVGQGAWGYTF. CDR3 coding DNA: TGTGCCAGCAGCTTAGTGGGACAGGGGGCCTGGGGCTACACCTTC.